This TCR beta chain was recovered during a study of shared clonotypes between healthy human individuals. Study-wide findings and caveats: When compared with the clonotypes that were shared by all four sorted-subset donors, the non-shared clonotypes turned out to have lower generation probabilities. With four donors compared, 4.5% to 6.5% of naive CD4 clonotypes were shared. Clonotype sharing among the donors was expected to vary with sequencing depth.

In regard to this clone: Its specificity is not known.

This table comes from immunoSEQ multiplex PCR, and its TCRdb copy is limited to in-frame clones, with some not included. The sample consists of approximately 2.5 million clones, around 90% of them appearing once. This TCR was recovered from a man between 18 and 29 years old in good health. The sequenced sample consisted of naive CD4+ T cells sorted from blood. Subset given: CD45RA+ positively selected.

The CDR3 DNA follows: TGTGCCAGCAGCTTAACAGGGGCGCAGACAGATACGCAGTATTTT. It specifies CASSLTGAQTDTQYF. The chain recombines TRBV7-3 with TRBJ2-3; the D gene is possibly TRBD1 (5 bases). This CDR3 has 15 amino acids. V lost 0 bases, J lost 3 bases, and 10 bases lay in between. The germline gives CDR1 SGHTA, CDR2 FQGTGA.